This TCR beta chain is from a study of graft-versus-host responses after intestinal transplantation (dated by TCRdb to 2020 to 2023). Regarding the study in general: Multivisceral, liver-intestinal, or isolated intestinal transplants were received by the recipients. Bulk TCR-beta CDR3 sequencing was used to track graft-versus-host and host-versus-graft alloreactive T cell clones in the graft, circulation and bone marrow after intestinal transplantation. A cohort of more than 20 intestinal transplant recipients, including one retransplant, was enrolled, and a few patients lacking pretransplant specimens were excluded. Every recipient was given anti-thymocyte globulin induction, then maintenance tacrolimus and steroids for around three years. To identify alloreactive clones, pre-transplant mixed lymphocyte reaction products were sequenced and compared with unstimulated pre-transplant donor and recipient T cells. A peak of at least 4% donor T cells among recipient peripheral blood mononuclear cells was the definition used for donor T cell macrochimerism. Instead of going to the commercial service, samples from a few later patients were sequenced in-house on an Illumina MiSeq and processed with MiXCR.

The time point label here, explained by the study, means: cells obtained before transplantation from donor or recipient. CD3+CD4+ and CD3+CD8+ populations were FACS-sorted from unstimulated pre-transplant donor and recipient cells taken from spleen or lymph nodes. Points the paper makes about the study in general: The relatively low number and heterogeneity of intestinal transplant patients limited the conclusions. GvH clones turned up in recipient bone marrow, with some appearing earlier in ileal mucosa or blood, a pattern consistent with an intestinal mucosal origin. In the allografts of patients with donor T cell macrochimerism, GvH to HvG T cell clonal ratios were high. Peak levels of circulating GvH clones were associated with declines in HvG clones early after transplant.

The library was built by means of the immunoSEQ multiplex PCR assay. For most patients, genomic DNA was isolated using the Qiagen DNeasy Blood and Tissue Kit and was shipped frozen to Adaptive Biotechnologies for TCR sequencing. High-throughput TCR-beta CDR3 sequencing of genomic DNA from most patients was performed by Adaptive Biotechnologies. The source study handled its data this way. Adaptive's ImmunoSEQ software was the source of the TCR sequencing data for 15 to 20 patients, while a few other patients were processed with MiXCR and VDJtools. To correct CD4 versus CD8 sorting errors, sequences present in both subsets at a frequency ratio below 5:1 were removed. CDR3 nucleotide sequences shared between donor and recipient were removed because the origin of such sequences could not be assigned. Alloreactive clones required at least 2-fold expansion over unstimulated cells and minimum CFSE-low frequency of 0.002% (template counts) or 0.001% (read counts). Clones were considered mappable if detected in sequenced pre-transplant spleen, lymph node, or MLR CFSE-low populations of the donor or recipient. The cumulative frequency of alloreactive clones was calculated as a percentage of all sequences, weighted by copy number. TCRdb mirrors the immuneACCESS table, restricted to in-frame sequences. Some clones are absent from its copies; in checked studies, under half trace to an unresolved V gene, and the reason for the others is unknown. For V, J and clone size, that table is used; D and trimming come from the DNA. The sample table holds around 100,000 clones, of which about 90% were seen once. Of the sample, 0.95% falls within the top ten clones.

On this clone itself: Its target antigen remains unknown. Per-base qualities were not stored, and no clone one base away is much larger.

V drops 0 bases and J drops 7 bases, leaving 8 bases in between. The CDR3 contains 13 residues, cysteine and phenylalanine counted. Of all the DNA, just the CDR3 is kept, 39 bases in frame from base 1. The germline V gene encodes CDR1 SGHDT and CDR2 YYEEEE. The starting material was unstimulated CD4+ T cells sorted from spleen or lymph node cells, obtained before transplant. Recombination connected TRBV5-6 to TRBJ1-5, with the D gene call left open. This receptor was taken from a human donor who was the organ donor for an intestinal transplant. The nucleotide sequence reads TGTGCCAGCAGCTTGGAGCCGGGGCAGCCCCAGCATTTT. This yields the protein CASSLEPGQPQHF.